Included here is one T cell receptor (beta chain) sequence, with context. The V segment lost 4 bases and the J segment 1 base; nucleotides outside the gene matches: 5. Germline CDR1 reads LNHDA; CDR2 reads SQIVND (reference sequence). The CDR3 loop spans 15 amino acids. The sample originates from a study of OX40 agonist ivuxolimab in advanced cancers. The repertoire was sequenced with immunoSEQ multiplex PCR; TCRdb's copy has only in-frame clones and lacks some. The data hold roughly 80,000 clones, with under 90% observed a single time. Here the sequenced sample was CD4+ or CD8+ T cells sorted from blood, taken in a trial of the OX40 agonist ivuxolimab. The chain couples TRBV19 to TRBJ2-3; the match to TRBD2 covers 7 bases. This clonotype was obtained from an adult with an advanced solid tumor such as melanoma, head and neck, liver or kidney cancer. The chain's CDR3 is CASSRLARGTDTQYF. The DNA for the CDR3 is TGTGCCAGTAGTAGACTAGCCCGGGGCACAGATACGCAGTATTTT. Full variable domain (outside the CDR3, taken from reference TRBV19 and TRBJ2-3): DGGITQSPKYLFRKEGQNVTLSCEQNLNHDAMYWYRQDPGQGLRLIYYSQIVNDFQKGDIAEGYSVSREKKESFPLTVTSAQKNPTAFYLCASSRLARGTDTQYFGPGTRLTVL.